One sample yielded the 27 T cell receptor beta chains listed below, sequenced in a study of technical replicates of blood from several donors. The data were produced by immunoSEQ multiplex PCR, yet TCRdb's version contains in-frame clones alone and is incomplete. The data contain some 94,000 clones, less than 96% of them seen just once; the ten biggest clones take up 0.36%. The sequenced sample consisted of T cells isolated from PBMCs. The receptors derive from a human donor in good health.

The DNA for the CDR3 is TGTGCCAGCTTGGAAAACCCGGGGAGGGGTCGTGAGACCCAGTACTTC. This gives the protein CASLENPGRGRETQYF. J is TRBJ2-5 and V is TRBV27; 7 bases line up with TRBD2. The CDR3 sequence is 16 residues long. Per the germline V gene, CDR1 is MNHEY and CDR2 is SMNVEV (reference sequence). V shed 8 bases, J shed 5 bases, and the junction held 17 bases outside the gene matches.

This rearrangement joins TRBV10-3 to TRBJ2-7; no clear D. This CDR3 has 15 amino acids. Between the trimmed V and J ends, which lost 0 bases and 0 bases, there was a span of 9 bases. Germline V gene data show CDR1 as ENHRY and CDR2 as SYGVKD. The CDR3 spells CAISESADISYEQYF. The CDR3, as DNA: TGTGCCATCAGTGAGTCTGCGGATATCTCCTACGAGCAGTACTTC.

The chain employs TRBV7-9 and TRBJ2-1; 10 nucleotides line up with TRBD1. J gave up 4 bases and V 6 bases, and 9 bases lay outside the gene matches. In germline, CDR1 is SEHNR, CDR2 FQNEAQ (reference sequence). The CDR3 covers 16 residues. The CDR3 DNA is TGTGCCAGCAGTCATACCCGGGACAGGGGATACAATGAGCAGTTCTTC. It is translated as CASSHTRDRGYNEQFF.

In the case of this clone: The sample has other DNA sequences that encode this CDR3 too. The rearrangement links TRBV7-3 to TRBJ2-2; 13 bases are a match to TRBD2. V shed 5 bases and J 6 bases; nucleotides not matched to a gene: 6. In germline, CDR1 is SGHTA, CDR2 FQGTGA. This CDR3 contains 16 residues. The CDR3 here is CASSLGLAGASGELFF. The CDR3 DNA reads as TGTGCCAGCAGCCTCGGACTAGCGGGAGCGTCCGGGGAGCTGTTTTTT.

V is TRBV10-2 and J is TRBJ2-7, with a tentative D call TRBD1 (6 bases). In germline, CDR1 is WSHSY, CDR2 SAAADI. Trimming took off 0 bases at V and 9 bases at J, with 12 bases between the two ends. The CDR3 loop spans 13 amino acids. In DNA, the CDR3 is TGCGCCAGCAGTGAGTCGAAGGGGGAGTGGCAGTACTTC. Its protein product is CASSESKGEWQYF.

The J gene is TRBJ1-2, the V gene TRBV7-6, with a weak D call TRBD1 (5 bases). CDR1 is SGHVS and CDR2 is FNYEAQ in the germline V gene. V gave up 1 base and J gave up 0 bases, with 9 bases separating them. This CDR3 spans 15 amino acids. The chain's CDR3 is CASSLDQGTNYGYTF. The CDR3 coding sequence is TGTGCCAGCAGCTTAGATCAGGGAACTAACTATGGCTACACCTTC. The whole variable domain, remainder taken from reference TRBV7-6 and TRBJ1-2, is GAGVSQSPRYKVTKRGQDVALRCDPISGHVSLYWYRQALGQGPEFLTYFNYEAQQDKSGLPNDRFSAERPEGSISTLTIQRTEQRDSAMYRCASSLDQGTNYGYTFGSGTRLTVV.

V and J are TRBV11-2 and TRBJ1-5; D is ambiguous. CDR1 SGHAT and CDR2 FQNNGV come from the germline V gene. V was pared by 2 bases and J by 3 bases, with 11 bases between. CDR3 size: 15 residues. CDR3 DNA: TGTGCCAGCAGCTTATCTGGCAGGATCAATCAGCCCCAGCATTTT. Encoded protein: CASSLSGRINQPQHF. The whole variable domain, filled in from reference TRBV11-2 and TRBJ1-5, reads EAGVAQSPRYKIIEKRQSVAFWCNPISGHATLYWYQQILGQGPKLLIQFQNNGVVDDSQLPKDRFSAERLKGVDSTLKIQPAKLEDSAVYLCASSLSGRINQPQHFGDGTRLSIL.

The chain recombines TRBV20-1 with TRBJ2-5, with a weak D call TRBD2 (5 bases). This CDR3 contains 11 residues. CDR1 DFQATT and CDR2 SNEGSKA come from the germline V gene (reference sequence). The V gene lost 7 bases and the J gene lost 2 bases, with 8 bases spanning the gap. CDR3 sequence: CSERTQETQYF. The CDR3 bases are TGCAGTGAGCGGACGCAAGAGACCCAGTACTTC.

This clone has just one count. CDR3 in DNA: TGTGCCAGTAGTATAACAGTGGGCACTGAAGCTTTCTTT. It specifies CASSITVGTEAFF. J is TRBJ1-1 and V is TRBV19, with D uncertain. Germline CDR1 LNHDA, CDR2 SQIVND (reference sequence). The length of the CDR3 is 13 residues. V lost 2 bases to trimming and J lost 4 bases, with 8 bases between them. Based on the CDR3 plus reference TRBV19 and TRBJ1-1, the full variable domain is DGGITQSPKYLFRKEGQNVTLSCEQNLNHDAMYWYRQDPGQGLRLIYYSQIVNDFQKGDIAEGYSVSREKKESFPLTVTSAQKNPTAFYLCASSITVGTEAFFGQGTRLTVV.

The chain carries TRBV7-9 and TRBJ1-4, with D perhaps TRBD1 (6 bases). Between the trimmed V and J ends, which lost 5 bases and 2 bases, there was a span of 9 bases. This CDR3 is 14 amino acids long. Germline-derived CDR1 and CDR2 are SEHNR and FQNEAQ (reference sequence). The CDR3 nucleotides read TGTGCCAGCAGCACAGGGATCACTAATGAAAAACTGTTTTTT. Encoded protein: CASSTGITNEKLFF.

V usage is TRBV28 and J usage is TRBJ2-1, with D maybe TRBD1 (7 bases). The CDR3 contains 16 residues. V lost 6 bases and J 0 bases, leaving 15 bases between the germline ends. Germline V gene sequence: CDR1 MDHEN, CDR2 SYDVKM. CDR3 nucleotide sequence: TGTGCCAGCAGCCAGGGGGGCGACCTCTCCTACAATGAGCAGTTCTTC. The encoded protein is CASSQGGDLSYNEQFF. Variable domain in full (rest from reference TRBV28 and TRBJ2-1): DVKVTQSSRYLVKRTGEKVFLECVQDMDHENMFWYRQDPGLGLRLIYFSYDVKMKEKGDIPEGYSVSREKKERFSLILESASTNQTSMYLCASSQGGDLSYNEQFFGPGTRLTVL.

The gene calls are TRBV6-5 and TRBJ2-5; 8 bases line up with TRBD2. CDR3 length: 15 residues. From germline, CDR1 is MNHEY and CDR2 SVGAGI. V was pared by 2 bases and J by 4 bases, with 6 bases of the junction left unmatched. Here the CDR3 reads CASSYSSGLAETQYF. Here the CDR3 DNA reads TGTGCCAGCAGTTACAGCTCCGGACTAGCAGAGACCCAGTACTTC.

The chain joins TRBV6-5 to TRBJ2-7; 12 bases line up with TRBD2. Germline values: CDR1 MNHEY, CDR2 SVGAGI. The CDR3 extends over 15 amino acids. V shed 6 bases, J shed 7 bases, and the junction held 10 bases outside the gene matches. The CDR3 bases are TGTGCCAGCAGGGACCGGGCCGGGACTAGCGGGGAGCAGTACTTC. Encoded protein: CASRDRAGTSGEQYF.

V gene TRBV19 combines with J gene TRBJ1-1; 10 bases fit TRBD1. From germline, CDR1 is LNHDA and CDR2 SQIVND (reference sequence). The CDR3 extends over 15 amino acids. V shed 3 bases and J 4 bases; nucleotides not matched to a gene: 5. The CDR3 reads CASSIPGQGLTEAFF. The CDR3 DNA reads as TGTGCCAGTAGTATTCCGGGACAGGGGCTCACTGAAGCTTTCTTT.

Written as DNA, the CDR3 is TGTGCCAGCAGTGGGACTAGCGGGAGAGCCCAAGAGACCCAGTACTTC. Residues: CASSGTSGRAQETQYF. The gene calls are TRBV2 and TRBJ2-5; TRBD2 aligns across 13 bases. The CDR3 covers 16 residues. With V trimmed by 4 bases and J by 1 base, 3 bases remained unmatched. Germline V gene data show CDR1 as SNHLY and CDR2 as FYNNEI.

Regarding this clone: At one end, the junction sequence differs from germline, possibly due to a read error. V and J are TRBV2 and TRBJ2-7; TRBD2 is a possible D gene (5 bases). The CDR3 contains 14 residues. CDR1 and CDR2 from the germline V gene are SNHLY and FYNNEI. The CDR3 spells CTSSGVTISYEQYF. The CDR3 DNA is TGTACCAGCAGTGGAGTGACTATTTCCTACGAGCAGTACTTC.

The chain recombines TRBV14 with TRBJ1-5, with 10 bases lining up with TRBD1. CDR1 and CDR2 (germline): SGHDN, FVKESK. The CDR3 spans 18 residues. The V gene end was trimmed by 6 bases and the J gene end by 1 base; junction bases not matched to a gene: 12. CDR3 loop: CASRAGQGGDESNQPQHF. CDR3 coding DNA: TGTGCCAGCAGAGCCGGACAGGGGGGAGATGAGAGCAATCAGCCCCAGCATTTT.

The J gene is TRBJ2-1, the V gene TRBV9, with TRBD2 matching over 15 bases. Germline trimming cut 0 bases from V and 8 bases from J; bases unmatched to any gene: 9. Per the germline V gene, CDR1 is SGDLS and CDR2 is YYNGEE. This CDR3 contains 18 residues. CDR3 sequence (DNA): TGTGCCAGCAGCGTAGAGCTCGGACTAGCGGGAGGGTTCGATGAGCAGTTCTTC. Translation: CASSVELGLAGGFDEQFF.

This chain uses TRBV9 with TRBJ2-2; 9 nucleotides match TRBD1. V lost 4 bases and J lost 6; bases outside the gene matches: 7. This CDR3 region has 15 residues. Germline lookup yields CDR1 SGDLS and CDR2 YYNGEE. CDR3 nucleotide sequence: TGTGCCAGCAGCCCCGCAACAGGGGGCGCCGGGGAGCTGTTTTTT. Translating gives CASSPATGGAGELFF.

This chain joins TRBV6-5 and TRBJ1-2; D unresolved. Germline CDR1 and CDR2: MNHEY and SVGAGI. V shed 10 bases and J shed 8 bases, with 14 bases lying between them. This CDR3 is 11 amino acids long. The CDR3 here is CAIGGYKGYTF. The DNA for the CDR3 is TGTGCCATAGGAGGGTATAAAGGCTACACCTTC.

The CDR3 DNA sequence: TGTGCCAGCAGCTTAGATCCAGGGGAATATTATGGCTACACCTTC. It translates to CASSLDPGEYYGYTF. V usage is TRBV7-2 and J usage is TRBJ1-2; a weak D match, TRBD1 (6 bases). V lost 1 base, J lost 5 bases, and 14 bases lay in between. This CDR3 region has 15 residues. Germline V gives CDR1 SGHTA, CDR2 FQGNSA.

This sequence joins TRBV12-2 and TRBJ2-7; the D call in the table, TRBD2, was not verified against the DNA. TRBV12-2 is an annotated pseudogene. The CDR3 length is 15 residues. CDR3 sequence: CASRIIAGVSYEQYF. CDR3 DNA: TGTGCAAGTCGCATAATAGCGGGAGTCTCCTACGAGCAGTACTTC.

The CDR3: CASSLGRVNRGLNQPQHF. The CDR3 DNA reads TGTGCCAGCAGCTTGGGGCGCGTTAACAGGGGGCTAAATCAGCCCCAGCATTTT. The chain has TRBV5-5 and TRBJ1-5; 9 nucleotides line up with TRBD1. The CDR3 runs 18 residues. V dropped 0 bases and J dropped 4; count of bases not matched to a gene: 11. Germline V CDR1 and CDR2: SGHKS, YYEKEE (reference sequence).

This chain uses TRBV11-3 with TRBJ2-1; 13 bases are shared with TRBD2. The CDR3 length is 14 residues. Per germline, CDR1 SGHNT and CDR2 YENEEA. V dropped 8 bases and J dropped 7; count of bases not matched to a gene: 5. The CDR3 is CASRGLAGENEQFF. The CDR3 nucleotides are TGTGCCAGCCGAGGACTAGCGGGAGAAAATGAGCAGTTCTTC.

The chain recombines TRBV6-1 with TRBJ2-1; 7 nucleotides match TRBD2. Germline CDR1 and CDR2: MNHNS and SASEGT. With V trimmed by 6 bases and J by 5 bases, 4 bases remained unmatched. This CDR3 is 13 amino acids long. The CDR3 sequence is CASSMGGNNEQFF. The CDR3 nucleotides read TGTGCCAGCAGCATGGGGGGGAACAATGAGCAGTTCTTC.

The CDR3 is CASSITSGGDTQYF. CDR3 nucleotide sequence: TGTGCCAGTAGTATCACTAGCGGAGGAGATACGCAGTATTTT. The chain joins TRBV19 to TRBJ2-3; 8 bases line up with TRBD2. With V trimmed by 3 bases and J by 5 bases, 4 bases remained unmatched. The CDR3 extends over 14 amino acids. The germline CDR1 and CDR2 sequences are LNHDA and SQIVND (reference sequence).

The chain recombines TRBV2 with TRBJ2-1; D not resolved. The CDR3 covers 15 residues. The V gene lost 2 bases and the J gene lost 8 bases, with 16 bases spanning the gap. Germline V gene sequence: CDR1 SNHLY, CDR2 FYNNEI. The CDR3 sequence is CASSEHLNPSDEQFF. DNA of the CDR3: TGTGCCAGCAGTGAACATCTCAACCCCTCAGATGAGCAGTTCTTC.